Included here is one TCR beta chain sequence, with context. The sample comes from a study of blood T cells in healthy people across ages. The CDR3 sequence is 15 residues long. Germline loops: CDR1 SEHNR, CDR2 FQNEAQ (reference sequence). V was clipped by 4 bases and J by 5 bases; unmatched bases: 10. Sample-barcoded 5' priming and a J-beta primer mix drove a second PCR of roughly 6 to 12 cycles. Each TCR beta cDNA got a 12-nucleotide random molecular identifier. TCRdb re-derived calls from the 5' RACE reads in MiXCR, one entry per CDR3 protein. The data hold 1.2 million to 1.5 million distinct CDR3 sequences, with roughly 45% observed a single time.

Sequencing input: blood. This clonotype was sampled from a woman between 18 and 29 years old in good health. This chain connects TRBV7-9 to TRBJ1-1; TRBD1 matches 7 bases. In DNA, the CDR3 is TGTGCCAGCAGCTCCCTCGGGCAGGGGGGGACTGAAGCTTTCTTT. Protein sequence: CASSSLGQGGTEAFF.